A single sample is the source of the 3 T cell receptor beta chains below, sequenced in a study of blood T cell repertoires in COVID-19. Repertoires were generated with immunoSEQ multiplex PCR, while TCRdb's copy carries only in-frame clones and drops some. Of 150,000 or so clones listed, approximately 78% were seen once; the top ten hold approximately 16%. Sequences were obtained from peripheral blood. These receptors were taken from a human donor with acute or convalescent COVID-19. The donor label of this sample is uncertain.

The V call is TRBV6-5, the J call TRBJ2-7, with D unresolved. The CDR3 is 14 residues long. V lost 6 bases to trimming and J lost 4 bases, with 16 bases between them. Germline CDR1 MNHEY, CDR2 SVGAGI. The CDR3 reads CASSVNSNLYEQYF. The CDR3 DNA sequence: TGTGCCAGCAGCGTAAACAGTAACTTATACGAGCAGTACTTC.

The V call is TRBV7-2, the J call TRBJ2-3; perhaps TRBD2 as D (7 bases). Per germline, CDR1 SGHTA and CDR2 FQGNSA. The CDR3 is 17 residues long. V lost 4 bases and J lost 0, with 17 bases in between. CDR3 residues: CASSSGQSGASTDTQYF. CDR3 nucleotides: TGTGCCAGCAGCTCCGGACAGAGCGGGGCAAGCACAGATACGCAGTATTTT.

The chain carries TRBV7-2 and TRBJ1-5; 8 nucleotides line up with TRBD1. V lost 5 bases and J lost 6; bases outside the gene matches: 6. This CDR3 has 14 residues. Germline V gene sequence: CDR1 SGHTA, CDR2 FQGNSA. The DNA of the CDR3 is TGTGCCAGCAGCCTTCAGGGGGCGCTTCAGCCCCAGCATTTT. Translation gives CASSLQGALQPQHF.